The 26 T cell receptor beta chains below come from one sample, sequenced in a study of OX40 agonist ivuxolimab in advanced cancers. Profiled with immunoSEQ multiplex PCR; TCRdb holds only in-frame clones, not every one. Here the sample spans 17,000 or so clones, approximately 73% being singletons. The specimen comprised CD4+ or CD8+ T cells sorted from blood, sampled in a trial of the OX40 agonist ivuxolimab. These receptors all stem from an adult with an advanced solid tumor such as melanoma, head and neck, liver or kidney cancer.

In DNA, the CDR3 is TGTGCCAGCAGCTTAAGGTCCGCCGAGCAGTACTTC. It specifies CASSLRSAEQYF. V is TRBV11-3 and J is TRBJ2-7; D remains ambiguous. V was cut by 2 bases and J by 6 bases, with 8 bases left in between. The CDR3 is 12 residues long. Germline CDR1 is SGHNT and CDR2 is YENEEA.

This chain uses TRBV6-4 with TRBJ2-7; D call uncertain. This CDR3 comprises 15 residues. The germline V gene has CDR1 MRHNA and CDR2 SNTAGT. The V gene lost 3 bases and the J gene lost 2 bases, with 14 bases spanning the gap. This CDR3 reads CASSEPKRLAYEQYF. The CDR3, as DNA: TGTGCCAGCAGTGAGCCTAAGAGACTGGCCTACGAGCAGTACTTC.

V is TRBV7-3 and J is TRBJ2-1; 7 nucleotides match TRBD1. V lost 5 bases to trimming and J lost 1 base; unmatched junction nucleotides: 5. Germline V CDR1 and CDR2: SGHTA, FQGTGA. This CDR3 is 15 amino acids long. The CDR3 DNA reads TGTGCCAGCAGCCCTAAGACAGGGTCCTACAATGAGCAGTTCTTC. The encoded protein is CASSPKTGSYNEQFF.

The V call is TRBV27, the J call TRBJ2-6; D possibly matches TRBD1 or TRBD2 (5 bases each). The CDR3 is 15 residues long. Germline CDR1 reads MNHEY; CDR2 reads SMNVEV (reference sequence). Trimming removed 4 bases from V and 0 bases from J, with 7 bases in between. CDR3 sequence: CASSSGPSGANVLTF. The DNA for the CDR3 is TGTGCCAGCAGTTCGGGACCCTCTGGGGCCAACGTCCTGACTTTC.

As DNA, the CDR3 is TGCGCCAGCAGCTGGCCAGAACTAGCGGGAGATCCCTACGAGCAGTACTTC. It specifies CASSWPELAGDPYEQYF. The chain is built from TRBV5-1 and TRBJ2-7; 11 bases match TRBD2. Trimming cost V 3 bases and J 2 bases; bases outside gene matches: 10. CDR1 and CDR2 from the germline V gene are SGHRS and YFSETQ. The CDR3 consists of 17 residues.

This clone was observed a few times. The chain combines TRBV14 with TRBJ2-3; 7 positions match TRBD2. The CDR3 runs 14 residues. Trimming at V came to 3 bases and at J to 6 bases, leaving 6 bases not matched to a gene. Germline V lookup: CDR1 SGHDN, CDR2 FVKESK. This CDR3 reads CASSHVLGGDTQYF. The CDR3 DNA reads TGTGCCAGCAGCCATGTCCTGGGAGGGGATACGCAGTATTTT.

The chain uses TRBV6-5 and TRBJ1-2; 12 bases align to TRBD1. Germline CDR1 reads MNHEY; CDR2 reads SVGAGI. Losses at the gene ends were 5 bases for V and 6 bases for J; bases not matched to a gene: 4. CDR3 length equals 14 residues. CDR3 bases: TGTGCCAGCAGTGCCGGGACAGGGGGCGATGGCTACACCTTC. Its protein product is CASSAGTGGDGYTF.

The V gene is TRBV28, the J gene TRBJ1-2; 7 bases fit TRBD1. V trimming: 5 bases; J trimming: 1 base; junction bases outside the gene matches: 7. CDR3 length equals 15 residues. Germline V lookup: CDR1 MDHEN, CDR2 SYDVKM. The CDR3 nucleotides read TGTGCCAGCAGTACTCGGGACAGATATAACTATGGCTACACCTTC. Encoded protein: CASSTRDRYNYGYTF.

In its sample, this clone is medium-sized. V usage is TRBV4-3 and J usage is TRBJ2-1, with D perhaps assigned TRBD1 or TRBD2 (5 bases each). The CDR3 has 18 amino acids. The V and J ends lost 0 bases and 4 bases respectively, with 19 bases between them. Germline assignment: CDR1 LGHNA and CDR2 YSLEER. The CDR3 reads CASSQDRVMGSSYNEQFF. DNA for the CDR3: TGCGCCAGCAGCCAAGACAGGGTAATGGGGAGTTCTTACAATGAGCAGTTCTTC.

J is TRBJ1-1 and V is TRBV27; D is possibly TRBD1 (5 bases). The CDR3 is made up of 14 amino acids. Germline CDR1 MNHEY, CDR2 SMNVEV (reference sequence). Trimming took 5 bases from V and 4 from J, leaving 14 bases between them. In DNA form, the CDR3 reads TGTGCCAGCAGTCGCCAGGGTTTGAGCACTGAAGCTTTCTTT. Translating gives CASSRQGLSTEAFF.

This clone was detected only a few times. This chain connects TRBV15 to TRBJ2-7, with 7 bases lining up with TRBD1. V shed 5 bases, J shed 0 bases, and the junction held 10 bases outside the gene matches. CDR3 length: 16 residues. Germline CDR1 is LNHNV and CDR2 is YYDKDF (reference sequence). The CDR3 loop reads CATSAALTGFSYEQYF. As DNA, the CDR3 is TGTGCCACCAGCGCGGCGTTGACAGGGTTCTCCTACGAGCAGTACTTC.

V is TRBV2 and J is TRBJ2-3; D ambiguous. Trimming removed 1 base from V and 3 bases from J, with 8 bases in between. From germline, CDR1 is SNHLY and CDR2 FYNNEI. The CDR3 totals 14 residues. CDR3 sequence (DNA): TGTGCCAGCAGTGAAGATACAAAGACAGATACGCAGTATTTT. Translating gives CASSEDTKTDTQYF.

V and J are TRBV27 and TRBJ2-5; D is perhaps TRBD1 or TRBD2 (5 bases each). Trimming pared 2 bases from V and 7 bases from J, leaving 14 bases between. The length of the CDR3 is 14 residues. The germline V gene encodes CDR1 MNHEY and CDR2 SMNVEV (reference sequence). CDR3 nucleotides: TGTGCCAGCAGTTTAGGGGACGATATCGGGACCCAGTACTTC. Encoded protein: CASSLGDDIGTQYF.

This clone has a handful of counts. The chain recombines TRBV7-9 with TRBJ2-1; 8 positions agree with TRBD1. The junction had 6 bases not matched to a gene; V was cut back by 4 bases and J by 7 bases. Germline CDR1 is SEHNR and CDR2 is FQNEAQ (reference sequence). The CDR3 has 14 residues. CDR3: CASSSDRVMNEQFF. For the CDR3, the DNA is TGTGCCAGCAGCTCGGACAGGGTTATGAATGAGCAGTTCTTC.

The chain carries TRBV27 and TRBJ2-7; TRBD1 agrees at 10 bases. CDR3 length: 15 residues. V shed 6 bases, J shed 2 bases, and the junction held 7 bases outside the gene matches. Germline assignment: CDR1 MNHEY and CDR2 SMNVEV (reference sequence). CDR3 bases: TGTGCCAGCAGCCCTACCGGACAGGGGGCCTACGAGCAGTACTTC. Its protein is CASSPTGQGAYEQYF.

The chain uses TRBV27 and TRBJ2-7, with D possibly being TRBD1 (6 bases). The germline V gene encodes CDR1 MNHEY and CDR2 SMNVEV (reference sequence). Trimming removed 1 base at V and 0 bases at J, with 19 bases between. The CDR3 loop spans 18 amino acids. CDR3 nucleotides: TGTGCCAGCAGTTTATATCCCCGAGACTTGGACAGCTCCTACGAGCAGTACTTC. As protein: CASSLYPRDLDSSYEQYF.

The chain combines TRBV7-6 with TRBJ2-7; D is unresolved. Germline lookup yields CDR1 SGHVS and CDR2 FNYEAQ. The CDR3 consists of 13 residues. Deletions cut 1 base from V and 3 bases from J, with 7 bases between. This chain's CDR3 is CASSLEQSYEQYF. CDR3 DNA sequence: TGTGCCAGCAGCTTAGAACAAAGCTACGAGCAGTACTTC.

The chain couples TRBV19 to TRBJ2-5, with D possibly being TRBD1 (6 bases). CDR1 LNHDA and CDR2 SQIVND come from the germline V gene (reference sequence). CDR3 length: 13 amino acids. Trimming removed 8 bases from V and 1 base from J, with 11 bases in between. The CDR3 nucleotides are TGTGCCAGTGCCGAGGACAGCCAAGAGACCCAGTACTTC. Its protein is CASAEDSQETQYF.

This clone was counted once. The chain joins TRBV6-4 to TRBJ1-2; perhaps TRBD1 as D (6 bases). CDR1 is MRHNA, CDR2 SNTAGT, per germline. V was clipped by 6 bases and J by 2 bases, with 13 bases between them. The CDR3 is 14 residues long. CDR3 sequence reads: CASRQTDRNYGYTF. In DNA, the CDR3 is TGTGCCAGCAGACAAACGGACAGAAACTATGGCTACACCTTC.

This clone has just a few counts. The chain couples TRBV11-2 to TRBJ1-2; D call uncertain. Trimming removed 5 bases at V and 2 bases at J, with 15 bases between. Germline V gives CDR1 SGHAT, CDR2 FQNNGV. The CDR3 length is 15 residues. This CDR3 is CASSPPEKKNYGYTF. DNA of the CDR3: TGTGCCAGCAGCCCACCAGAGAAAAAAAACTATGGCTACACCTTC.

The chain is built from TRBV9 and TRBJ2-1; D is undetermined. V lost 4 bases to trimming and J lost 2 bases, with 7 bases between them. Germline V lookup: CDR1 SGDLS, CDR2 YYNGEE. The CDR3 runs 13 residues. CDR3 sequence: CASSITPYNEQFF. The CDR3 DNA reads TGTGCCAGCAGCATAACCCCCTACAATGAGCAGTTCTTC.

The chain recombines TRBV11-3 with TRBJ2-3; no clear D gene. Trimming stripped 1 base from V and 2 bases from J, with 4 bases between. This CDR3 is 13 amino acids long. Germline V gives CDR1 SGHNT, CDR2 YENEEA. CDR3 nucleotides: TGTGCCAGCAGCTTAGTGCTCACAGATACGCAGTATTTT. Protein sequence: CASSLVLTDTQYF.

This clone has only one observation. The chain has TRBV9 and TRBJ2-2, with 9 bases identical to TRBD2. V lost 1 base to trimming and J lost 2 bases; unmatched junction nucleotides: 6. Germline V gene data show CDR1 as SGDLS and CDR2 as YYNGEE. This CDR3 region has 17 residues. CDR3 sequence (DNA): TGTGCCAGCAGCGTATCGATTAGCGGGAGCAACACCGGGGAGCTGTTTTTT. It specifies CASSVSISGSNTGELFF.

This clone occurred a few times. The chain recombines TRBV4-1 with TRBJ2-5; 12 nucleotides line up with TRBD2. Trimming at V came to 1 base and at J to 1 base, leaving 10 bases not matched to a gene. This CDR3 spans 19 amino acids. Germline values: CDR1 MGHRA, CDR2 YSYEKL. CDR3 loop: CASSQGPTSGRWLQETQYF. Written as DNA, the CDR3 is TGCGCCAGCAGCCAAGGACCCACTAGCGGGAGGTGGCTCCAAGAGACCCAGTACTTC.

The chain couples TRBV28 to TRBJ1-1; D not resolved. V gave up 2 bases and J gave up 0 bases, with 10 bases separating them. This CDR3 contains 15 residues. Germline lookup yields CDR1 MDHEN and CDR2 SYDVKM. The CDR3 region has the DNA TGTGCCAGCAGTTTAGATGAGAGTATGAACACTGAAGCTTTCTTT. Protein: CASSLDESMNTEAFF. Full variable domain (remainder filled in from reference TRBV28 and TRBJ1-1): DVKVTQSSRYLVKRTGEKVFLECVQDMDHENMFWYRQDPGLGLRLIYFSYDVKMKEKGDIPEGYSVSREKKERFSLILESASTNQTSMYLCASSLDESMNTEAFFGQGTRLTVV.

The chain employs TRBV27 and TRBJ1-5; TRBD1 aligns across 9 bases. Germline trimming cut 5 bases from V and 3 bases from J; bases unmatched to any gene: 5. Germline V gene lookup returns CDR1 MNHEY and CDR2 SMNVEV (reference sequence). The CDR3 spans 15 residues. The CDR3 sequence: CASSTGTGYNQPQHF. CDR3 coding DNA: TGTGCCAGCAGTACAGGGACAGGGTACAATCAGCCCCAGCATTTT.